The 25 T cell receptor beta chains in this list originate from one sample, sequenced in a study of beta chain features in type 1 diabetes. Expressed TCRB transcripts were sequenced, since all the RNA that had been isolated was reverse transcribed. Clones were read by immunoSEQ multiplex PCR, and TCRdb kept only the in-frame ones, dropping some. In the table there are around 500,000 clones, over 9.5% of which are singletons. The specimen sequenced was naive CD4+ T cells from blood. The receptors shown here come from a woman between 18 and 30 years old in good health.

The J gene is TRBJ2-7, the V gene TRBV7-9, with D perhaps TRBD1 (8 bases). The CDR3 sequence is 14 residues long. From germline, CDR1 is SEHNR and CDR2 FQNEAQ (reference sequence). Trimming removed 5 bases from V and 6 bases from J, with 17 bases in between. The CDR3 DNA sequence: TGTGCCAGCAGCGCTAGCGGACAGGGTGGCGAGCAGTACGTC. Its translation: CASSASGQGGEQYV.

The V and J genes are TRBV30 and TRBJ2-3, with TRBD2 matching over 11 bases. With V trimmed by 5 bases and J by 7 bases, 5 bases remained unmatched. This CDR3 comprises 13 residues. CDR1 GTSNPN and CDR2 SVGIG come from the germline V gene (reference sequence). CDR3 residues: CAWSSGRLHTQYF. For the CDR3, the DNA is TGTGCCTGGTCTAGCGGGAGGCTACATACGCAGTATTTT.

This chain links TRBV2 with TRBJ2-7; no clear D. CDR1 is SNHLY and CDR2 is FYNNEI in the germline V gene. Trimming shortened V by 8 bases and J by 1 base, and 9 bases separated the two germline ends. The CDR3 covers 12 residues. The CDR3 sequence: CASRRASYEQYF. DNA of the CDR3: TGTGCCAGCCGAAGGGCATCCTACGAGCAGTACTTC.

This chain joins TRBV18 and TRBJ1-2; D call uncertain. Germline assignment: CDR1 KGHSH and CDR2 LQKENI. This CDR3 has 15 amino acids. V shed 2 bases and J shed 0 bases, with 10 bases lying between them. For the CDR3, the DNA is TGTGCCAGCTCACCAGTCGACACCCCTAACTATGGCTACACCTTC. It translates to CASSPVDTPNYGYTF.

This clone has just one count. The chain carries TRBV5-4 and TRBJ1-2; D gene ambiguous. CDR1 and CDR2 from the germline V gene are SGHNT and YYREEE (reference sequence). CDR3 length equals 12 residues. Trimming shortened V by 1 base and J by 2 bases, and 3 bases separated the two germline ends. CDR3 sequence (DNA): TGTGCCAGCAGCTTGCCCAACTATGGCTACACCTTC. Translating it yields CASSLPNYGYTF.

V is TRBV7-9 and J is TRBJ2-2; D call uncertain. With 0 bases removed from V and 6 bases from J, the gap between germline ends came to 5 bases. The CDR3 sequence is 13 residues long. The germline V gene has CDR1 SEHNR and CDR2 FQNEAQ (reference sequence). In DNA form, the CDR3 reads TGTGCCAGCAGCTTAGCTAGCTCCGGGGAGCTGTTTTTT. This sequence encodes CASSLASSGELFF.

To note about this clone: The identical CDR3 is also encoded by other nucleotide sequences in the sample. The V gene is TRBV13, the J gene TRBJ2-7, with TRBD1 identical over 8 bases. The CDR3 length is 16 residues. From germline, CDR1 is PRHDT and CDR2 FYEKMQ (reference sequence). The V gene end was trimmed by 3 bases and the J gene end by 1 base; junction bases not matched to a gene: 8. The CDR3 nucleotides are TGTGCCAGCAGCTTGCGAGGACAGGGTCTTTCCTACGAGCAGTACTTC. Protein sequence: CASSLRGQGLSYEQYF. Together with reference TRBV13 and TRBJ2-7, the CDR3 gives the full variable domain: AAGVIQSPRHLIKEKRETATLKCYPIPRHDTVYWYQQGPGQDPQFLISFYEKMQSDKGSIPDRFSAQQFSDYHSELNMSSLELGDSALYFCASSLRGQGLSYEQYFGPGTRLTVT.

The chain is built from TRBV7-9 and TRBJ2-5; D possibly matches TRBD1 or TRBD2 (5 bases each). The CDR3 has 15 residues. Looked up from germline, CDR1 is SEHNR and CDR2 is FQNEAQ (reference sequence). Trimming took off 4 bases at V and 0 bases at J, with 12 bases between the two ends. CDR3 sequence: CASSSPRGYQETQYF. As DNA, the CDR3 is TGTGCCAGCAGCTCCCCGAGGGGCTACCAAGAGACCCAGTACTTC.

The chain has TRBV23-1 and TRBJ2-7; D is unresolved. TRBV23-1 is reported as an ORF; its role is uncertain. This CDR3 has 12 residues. V shed 7 bases and J shed 5 bases, with 12 bases lying between them. The CDR3, as DNA: TGCGCCAGCATCACGGTGTCGGACGAGCAGTACGTC. Protein sequence: CASITVSDEQYV.

This clone was seen only a few times. CDR3 amino acids: CASSMGQGAADTQYF. For the CDR3, the DNA is TGTGCCAGTAGTATGGGACAGGGGGCAGCAGATACGCAGTATTTT. The rearrangement uses TRBV19 and TRBJ2-3; 12 positions match TRBD1. The CDR3 totals 15 residues. V lost 3 bases, J lost 4 bases, and 2 bases stayed unmatched. Germline V gene sequence: CDR1 LNHDA, CDR2 SQIVND (reference sequence).

Only a few counts were recorded for this clone. The V gene is TRBV27, the J gene TRBJ2-7, with 9 nucleotides matching TRBD2. Trimming removed 6 bases from V and 5 bases from J; junction bases left unmatched: 5. CDR3 length: 13 residues. Germline loops: CDR1 MNHEY, CDR2 SMNVEV (reference sequence). The CDR3 DNA reads as TGTGCCAGCAGCCTCCAGCGGGGGGACGAGCAGTACGTC. It is translated as CASSLQRGDEQYV.

This clone has ten or more counts. This specimen includes other DNA sequences encoding the same CDR3. The genes are TRBV29-1 and TRBJ2-1, with a tentative D call TRBD1 (6 bases). Germline CDR1 SQVTM, CDR2 ANQGSEA. The CDR3 covers 14 residues. V lost 4 bases, J lost 2 bases, and 12 bases lay in between. The CDR3 region has the DNA TGCAGCGTTGGTGGCAGGGGAGCCTACAATGAGCAGTTCTTC. This codes for CSVGGRGAYNEQFF.

This chain links TRBV25-1 with TRBJ1-1, with TRBD1 matching over 7 bases. The CDR3 runs to 12 residues. With 6 bases clipped from V and 6 bases from J, the junction kept 4 bases outside the gene matches. Germline values: CDR1 MGHDK, CDR2 SYGVNS. CDR3 sequence reads: CASRRQGAEAFF. The CDR3 region has the DNA TGTGCCAGCAGAAGACAGGGCGCTGAAGCTTTCTTT.

This chain links TRBV2 with TRBJ2-1, with 7 bases matching TRBD2. CDR3 size: 13 residues. Germline trimming cut 6 bases from V and 7 bases from J; bases unmatched to any gene: 6. Germline CDR1 and CDR2: SNHLY and FYNNEI. In nucleotides, the CDR3 is TGTGCCAGCAGACGGGGGGAGGCTAATGAGCAGTTCTTC. This gives the protein CASRRGEANEQFF.

This clone was recorded a few times. The chain has TRBV29-1 and TRBJ1-3; D ambiguous. Germline V lookup: CDR1 SQVTM, CDR2 ANQGSEA. V was clipped by 6 bases and J by 0 bases, with 3 bases between them. The CDR3 has 11 amino acids. The CDR3 is CSVASGNTIYF. CDR3 DNA sequence: TGCAGCGTCGCCTCTGGAAACACCATATATTTT.

This clone has a handful of counts. A clone one base away is much larger, so this may be a read error. This chain links TRBV11-1 with TRBJ1-2; D call uncertain. CDR3 length: 13 amino acids. Germline V CDR1 and CDR2: SGHAT, FQDESV (reference sequence). V was cut by 1 base and J by 2 bases, with 5 bases left in between. The CDR3 bases are TGTGCCAGCAGCTTAGGCAGGAACTATGGCTACACCTTC. This encodes CASSLGRNYGYTF.

This clone was seen only a few times. The V call is TRBV25-1, the J call TRBJ1-3, with a weak D call TRBD1 (5 bases). CDR3 length: 16 residues. The germline CDR1 and CDR2 sequences are MGHDK and SYGVNS. V was clipped by 2 bases and J by 2 bases, with 13 bases between them. The CDR3 DNA reads TGTGCCAGCAGTGAACCCCAGGGAGGAACTGGAAACACCATATATTTT. Amino acids: CASSEPQGGTGNTIYF.

This clone came up a few times. The chain uses TRBV29-1 and TRBJ1-3; D ambiguous. This CDR3 comprises 14 residues. CDR1 SQVTM and CDR2 ANQGSEA come from the germline V gene. V was shortened by 4 bases and J by 0 bases, with 10 bases between the two germline ends. As DNA, the CDR3 is TGCAGCGTTGGTCCGGGTCCCTCTGGAAACACCATATATTTT. Its translation: CSVGPGPSGNTIYF.

This clone was counted at least ten times. CDR3 DNA sequence: TGTGCCAGCAGCGTAGAGATAGGACTTCACCAAGAGACCCAGTACTTC. Protein sequence: CASSVEIGLHQETQYF. This chain links TRBV9 with TRBJ2-5; possibly TRBD2 for D (5 bases). V shed 0 bases and J shed 0 bases, with 12 bases lying between them. Germline V gene data show CDR1 as SGDLS and CDR2 as YYNGEE. This CDR3 region has 16 residues.

The sample holds a few counts of this clone. Different DNA sequences within this sample yield the same CDR3. The V gene is TRBV7-2, the J gene TRBJ2-6; D remains ambiguous. The CDR3 spans 15 residues. Germline V lookup: CDR1 SGHTA, CDR2 FQGNSA. Trimming took 4 bases from V and 0 from J, leaving 7 bases between them. The CDR3: CASSSGGSGANVLTF. The CDR3 coding sequence is TGTGCCAGCAGCTCCGGCGGCTCTGGGGCCAACGTCCTGACTTTC.

V is TRBV29-1 and J is TRBJ2-3; possibly TRBD1 for D (5 bases). CDR1 SQVTM and CDR2 ANQGSEA come from the germline V gene. Deletions cut 5 bases from V and 1 base from J, with 22 bases between. This CDR3 is built from 17 residues. The CDR3 sequence: CSVSGSWGPGRTDTQYF. CDR3 sequence (DNA): TGCAGCGTTTCAGGGTCTTGGGGTCCGGGCCGCACAGATACGCAGTATTTT.

The rearrangement links TRBV15 to TRBJ2-3; no firm D call. CDR3 length: 19 residues. V lost 1 base to trimming and J lost 0 bases, with 20 bases between them. Per the germline V gene, CDR1 is LNHNV and CDR2 is YYDKDF (reference sequence). This chain's CDR3 is CATSRGLMVTKNSTDTQYF. In nucleotides, the CDR3 is TGTGCCACCAGCAGAGGCCTGATGGTGACAAAGAATAGCACAGATACGCAGTATTTT.

Note on this clone: An end of the junction does not agree with germline; a read error may underlie this. The V gene is TRBV7-6, the J gene TRBJ2-7, with TRBD1 identical over 9 bases. CDR1 is SGHVS, CDR2 FNYEAQ, per germline. The CDR3 has 10 amino acids. CDR3 nucleotide sequence: TGTGCCATCAGGGGGACAGGGTTTGTCTTC. Amino acid sequence: CAIRGTGFVF.

CDR3: CASSWREGTDTQYF. In nucleotides, the CDR3 is TGTGCCAGTAGTTGGAGGGAAGGCACAGATACGCAGTATTTT. The gene calls are TRBV19 and TRBJ2-3, with D possibly TRBD2 on 6 matching bases. The CDR3 consists of 14 residues. Germline assignment: CDR1 LNHDA and CDR2 SQIVND (reference sequence). Trimming took 5 bases from V and 1 from J, leaving 10 bases between them.

This clone was seen more than once but under ten times. The DNA for the CDR3 is TGTGCCAGCAGCTGGGGTTTGCAGGGCCAGTACTTC. Its protein is CASSWGLQGQYF. This chain uses TRBV28 with TRBJ2-5; maybe TRBD1 (5 bases). The CDR3 runs to 12 residues. CDR1 and CDR2 (germline): MDHEN, SYDVKM. V dropped 6 bases and J dropped 10 bases, with 15 bases sitting between them.